The entry that follows covers one TCR beta chain sequence. The target of this receptor is not known. Per-nucleotide qualities are absent, and no much larger clonotype sits a single base away. Trimming costs V 4 bases and J 0 bases, and their ends lie 13 bases apart. The CDR3 contains 16 residues, cysteine and phenylalanine counted. Only the CDR3 DNA stays, 48 bases, in frame from base 1. The germline V gene encodes CDR1 SGHRS and CDR2 YFSETQ. Genomic DNA was isolated from the sorted cells so that the TCRbeta CDR3 region could be sequenced. The immunoSEQ Assay was used to sequence the TCRbeta CDR3 regions. TCRdb's version of the immuneACCESS table is confined to in-frame rearrangements and falls short of the full clone set. An unresolved V gene accounts for under half of the shortfall where checked; the remainder is of unknown origin. In this sample the table shows approximately 67,000 clones, roughly nine tenths of which occur a single time. In total, the top ten clones hold around 2.3% of the sample.

The data were taken from a study of OX40 agonist ivuxolimab in advanced cancers. Turning to the overall study: Ivuxolimab was a fully human IgG2 agonistic monoclonal antibody targeting the costimulatory receptor OX40 (CD134). Partial responses occurred in three dose-escalation patients, of whom one had hepatocellular carcinoma and two had cutaneous melanoma. Prior anti-PD-1, anti-PD-L1 or anti-CTLA-4 therapy was permitted, and about 40% of dose-escalation patients had received checkpoint inhibitors. The monotherapy dose-escalation portion (N of about 49 patients) of the phase I ivuxolimab trial is reported in the paper. Of the roughly 50 dose-escalation patients, hepatocellular carcinoma was present in about 20, melanoma in roughly 15, renal cell carcinoma in 9 and head and neck cancer in 9. Intravenous ivuxolimab was administered to patients every 2 weeks at six dose levels: 0.01, 0.1, 0.3, 1.5, 3 and 10 mg/kg. The point of sequencing TCRbeta in the periphery was to test whether ivuxolimab changed TCR sequence diversity and drove clonal T-cell expansion. In the dose-escalation cohort, 82.7% of patients were male, and the mean age was around 60 years, with a range of about 20 to 79.

The research as a whole found: At doses of 0.1 to 3.0 mg/kg, clonal expansion of both CD4+ and CD8+ blood T cells was observed from baseline to week 6. In partial responders in the 0.1-3.0 mg/kg groups, normalized peripheral clonal expansion was found to be among the lowest, especially among CD8+ T cells. Low levels of normalized T-cell clonal expansion were also shown by some nonresponding patients. After ivuxolimab, CD8+ T cells had more expanded clones than CD4+ T cells on average. Which antigens the clonally expanded peripheral T cells were specific for was not determined.

The trial excluded patients who had a history of autoimmune disease or who were on systemic immunosuppression. Peripheral blood for TCR sequencing was drawn from every dose cohort at baseline, at cycle 4 day 1 and at cycle 7 day 1. The samples were taken from a phase I, first-in-human, multicenter, open-label dose-escalation trial of ivuxolimab. Adults with locally advanced or metastatic head and neck squamous cell, hepatocellular, melanoma or renal cell carcinoma were enrolled in the trial. Before TCR sequencing, CD4+ T cells and CD8+ T cells were sorted from peripheral blood as separate populations.

The rearrangement combines TRBV5-1 with TRBJ2-2, with the D gene too uncertain to name. The clonotype was recovered from an adult with an advanced solid tumor such as melanoma, head and neck, liver or kidney cancer. Here the sequenced sample was CD4+ or CD8+ T cells sorted from blood, taken in a trial of the OX40 agonist ivuxolimab. CDR3 reads: CASSPVALANTGELFF. The sequence in DNA is TGCGCCAGCAGCCCAGTGGCGTTGGCGAACACCGGGGAGCTGTTTTTT.